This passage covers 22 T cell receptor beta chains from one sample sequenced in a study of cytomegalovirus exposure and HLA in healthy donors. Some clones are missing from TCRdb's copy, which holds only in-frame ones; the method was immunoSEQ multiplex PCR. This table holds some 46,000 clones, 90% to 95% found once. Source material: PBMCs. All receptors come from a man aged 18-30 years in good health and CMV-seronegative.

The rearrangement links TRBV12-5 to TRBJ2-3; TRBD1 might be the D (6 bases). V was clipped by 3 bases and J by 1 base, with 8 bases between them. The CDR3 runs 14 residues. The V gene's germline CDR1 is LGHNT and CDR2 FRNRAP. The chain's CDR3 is CASGFAGGTDTQYF. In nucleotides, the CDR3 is TGTGCTAGTGGTTTCGCAGGGGGCACAGATACGCAGTATTTT.

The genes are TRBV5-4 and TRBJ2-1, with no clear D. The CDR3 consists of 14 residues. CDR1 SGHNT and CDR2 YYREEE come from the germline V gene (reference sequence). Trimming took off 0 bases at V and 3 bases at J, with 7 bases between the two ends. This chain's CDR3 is CASSLAVDYNEQFF. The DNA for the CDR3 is TGTGCCAGCAGCTTGGCGGTTGACTACAATGAGCAGTTCTTC. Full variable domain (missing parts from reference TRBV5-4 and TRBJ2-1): ETGVTQSPTHLIKTRGQQVTLRCSSQSGHNTVSWYQQALGQGPQFIFQYYREEENGRGNFPPRFSGLQFPNYSSELNVNALELDDSALYLCASSLAVDYNEQFFGPGTRLTVL.

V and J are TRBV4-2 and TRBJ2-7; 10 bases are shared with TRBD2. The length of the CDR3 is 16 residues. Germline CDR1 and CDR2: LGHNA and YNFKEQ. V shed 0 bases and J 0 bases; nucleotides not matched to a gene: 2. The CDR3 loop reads CASSQDTSGASYEQYF. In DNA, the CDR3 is TGTGCCAGCAGCCAAGATACTAGCGGGGCCTCCTACGAGCAGTACTTC.

CDR3 residues: CASSHGTANEKLFF. The DNA for the CDR3 is TGCGCCAGCAGCCACGGGACAGCTAATGAAAAACTGTTTTTT. The V gene is TRBV5-1, the J gene TRBJ1-4, with 7 positions matching TRBD1. CDR1 and CDR2 from the germline V gene are SGHRS and YFSETQ. Trimming removed 4 bases from V and 3 bases from J; junction bases left unmatched: 3. The CDR3 extends over 14 amino acids.

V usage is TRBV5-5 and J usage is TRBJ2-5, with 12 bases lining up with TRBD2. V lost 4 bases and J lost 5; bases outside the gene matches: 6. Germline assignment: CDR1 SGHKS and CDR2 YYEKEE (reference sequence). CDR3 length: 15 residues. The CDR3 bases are TGTGCCAGCAGCCCGCTAGCGGGAGGGCTGGAGACCCAGTACTTC. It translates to CASSPLAGGLETQYF. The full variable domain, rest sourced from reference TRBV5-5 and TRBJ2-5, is DAGVTQSPTHLIKTRGQQVTLRCSPISGHKSVSWYQQVLGQGPQFIFQYYEKEERGRGNFPDRFSARQFPNYSSELNVNALLLGDSALYLCASSPLAGGLETQYFGPGTRLLVL.

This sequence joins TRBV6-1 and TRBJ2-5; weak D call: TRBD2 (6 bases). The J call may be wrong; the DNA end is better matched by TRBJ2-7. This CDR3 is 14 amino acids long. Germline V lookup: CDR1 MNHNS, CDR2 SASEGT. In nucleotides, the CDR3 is TGTGCCGCGGGGCGCCTGGGTAGCTACTACGAGCAGTACTTC. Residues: CAAGRLGSYYEQYF.

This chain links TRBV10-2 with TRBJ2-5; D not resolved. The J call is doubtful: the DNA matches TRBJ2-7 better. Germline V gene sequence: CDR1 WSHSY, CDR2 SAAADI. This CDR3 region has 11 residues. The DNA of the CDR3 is TGCGCCAGCAACCCAAACTACGAGCAGTACTTC. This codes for CASNPNYEQYF.

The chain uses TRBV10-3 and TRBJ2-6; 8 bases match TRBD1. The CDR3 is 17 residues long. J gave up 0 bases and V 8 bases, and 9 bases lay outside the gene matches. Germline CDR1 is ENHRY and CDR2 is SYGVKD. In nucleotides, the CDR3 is TGTGCCATCTCCAAGACAGGGGCCAGCTCTGGGGCCAACGTCCTGACTTTC. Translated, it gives CAISKTGASSGANVLTF.

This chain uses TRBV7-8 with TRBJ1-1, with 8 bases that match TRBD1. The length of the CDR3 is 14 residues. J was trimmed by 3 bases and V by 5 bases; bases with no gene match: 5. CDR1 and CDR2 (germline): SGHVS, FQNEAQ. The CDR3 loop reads CASSKTDRDTEAFF. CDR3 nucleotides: TGTGCCAGCAGCAAGACGGACAGGGACACTGAAGCTTTCTTT.

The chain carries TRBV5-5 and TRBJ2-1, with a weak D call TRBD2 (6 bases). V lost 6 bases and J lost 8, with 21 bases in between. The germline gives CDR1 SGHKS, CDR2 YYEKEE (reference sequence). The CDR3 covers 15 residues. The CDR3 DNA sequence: TGTGCCAGCACCACGACCCGGGACTCGACCGATGAGCAGTTCTTC. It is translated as CASTTTRDSTDEQFF.

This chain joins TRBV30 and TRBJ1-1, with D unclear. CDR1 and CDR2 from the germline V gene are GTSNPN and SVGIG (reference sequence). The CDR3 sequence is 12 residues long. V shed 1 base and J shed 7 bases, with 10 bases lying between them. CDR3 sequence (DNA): TGTGCCTGGAGTGAAATCGGCGGTGAAGCTTTCTTT. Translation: CAWSEIGGEAFF. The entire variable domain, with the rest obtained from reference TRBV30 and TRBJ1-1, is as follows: SQTIHQWPATLVQPVGSPLSLECTVEGTSNPNLYWYRQAAGRGLQLLFYSVGIGQISSEVPQNLSASRPQDRQFILSSKKLLLSDSGFYLCAWSEIGGEAFFGQGTRLTVV.

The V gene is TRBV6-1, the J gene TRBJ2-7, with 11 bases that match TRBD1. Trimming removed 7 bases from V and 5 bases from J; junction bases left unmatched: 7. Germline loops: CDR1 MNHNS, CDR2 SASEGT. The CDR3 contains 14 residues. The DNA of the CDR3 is TGTGCCAGCACCCGGGACAGGGGGACGGACGAGCAGTACTTC. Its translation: CASTRDRGTDEQYF.

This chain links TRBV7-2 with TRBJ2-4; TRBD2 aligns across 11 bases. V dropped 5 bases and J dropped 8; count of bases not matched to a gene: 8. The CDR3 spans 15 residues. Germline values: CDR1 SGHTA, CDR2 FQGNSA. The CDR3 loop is CASSRRTSGLDIQYF. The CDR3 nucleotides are TGTGCCAGCAGCAGAAGGACTAGCGGGTTGGACATTCAGTACTTC.

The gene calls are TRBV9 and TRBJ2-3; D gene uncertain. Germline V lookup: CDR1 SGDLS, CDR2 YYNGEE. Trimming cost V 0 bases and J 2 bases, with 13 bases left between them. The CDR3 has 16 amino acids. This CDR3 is CASSVEPDPTTDTQYF. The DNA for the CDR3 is TGTGCCAGCAGCGTAGAACCAGATCCCACCACAGATACGCAGTATTTT.

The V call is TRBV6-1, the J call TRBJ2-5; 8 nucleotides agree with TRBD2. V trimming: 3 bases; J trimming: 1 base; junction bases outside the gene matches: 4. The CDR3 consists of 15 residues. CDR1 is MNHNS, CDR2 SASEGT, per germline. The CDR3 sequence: CASSELRGVQETQYF. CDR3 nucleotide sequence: TGTGCCAGCAGTGAGTTGCGGGGGGTCCAAGAGACCCAGTACTTC.

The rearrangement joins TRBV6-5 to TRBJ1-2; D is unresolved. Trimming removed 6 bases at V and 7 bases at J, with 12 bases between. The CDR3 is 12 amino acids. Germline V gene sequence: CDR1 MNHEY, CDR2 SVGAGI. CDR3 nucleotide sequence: TGTGCCAGCAGGCGCCCAGGTTTTGGCTACACCTTC. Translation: CASRRPGFGYTF.

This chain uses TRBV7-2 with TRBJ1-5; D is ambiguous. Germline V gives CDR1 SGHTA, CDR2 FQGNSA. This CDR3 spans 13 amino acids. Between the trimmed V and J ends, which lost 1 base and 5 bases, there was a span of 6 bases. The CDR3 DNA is TGTGCCAGCAGCTTAGGCAGTGATCAGCCCCAGCATTTT. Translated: CASSLGSDQPQHF.

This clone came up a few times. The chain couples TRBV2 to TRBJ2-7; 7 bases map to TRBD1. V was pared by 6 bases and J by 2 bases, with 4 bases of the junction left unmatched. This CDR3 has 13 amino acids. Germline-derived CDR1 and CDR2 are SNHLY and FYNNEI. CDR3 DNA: TGTGCCAGCAGCGACAGGGCCACCTACGAGCAGTACTTC. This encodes CASSDRATYEQYF.

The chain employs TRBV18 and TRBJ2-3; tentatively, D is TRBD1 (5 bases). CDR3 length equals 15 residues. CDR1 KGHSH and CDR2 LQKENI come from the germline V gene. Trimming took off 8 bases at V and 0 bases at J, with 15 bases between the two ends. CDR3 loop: CASHALTASTDTQYF. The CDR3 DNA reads TGTGCCAGCCACGCGTTGACAGCTAGCACAGATACGCAGTATTTT.

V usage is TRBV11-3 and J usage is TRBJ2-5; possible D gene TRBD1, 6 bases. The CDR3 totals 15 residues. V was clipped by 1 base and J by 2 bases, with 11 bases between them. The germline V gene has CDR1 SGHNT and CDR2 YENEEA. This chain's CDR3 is CASSLGGQTQETQYF. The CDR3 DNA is TGTGCCAGCAGCTTAGGCGGACAGACTCAAGAGACCCAGTACTTC. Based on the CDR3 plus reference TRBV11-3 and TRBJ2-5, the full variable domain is EAGVVQSPRYKIIEKKQPVAFWCNPISGHNTLYWYLQNLGQGPELLIRYENEEAVDDSQLPKDRFSAERLKGVDSTLKIQPAELGDSAVYLCASSLGGQTQETQYFGPGTRLLVL.

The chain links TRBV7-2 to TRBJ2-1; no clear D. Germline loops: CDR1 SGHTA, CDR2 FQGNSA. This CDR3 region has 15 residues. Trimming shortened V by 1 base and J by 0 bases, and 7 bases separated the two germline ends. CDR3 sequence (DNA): TGTGCCAGCAGCTTAGACAGCCGCTCCTACAATGAGCAGTTCTTC. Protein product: CASSLDSRSYNEQFF.

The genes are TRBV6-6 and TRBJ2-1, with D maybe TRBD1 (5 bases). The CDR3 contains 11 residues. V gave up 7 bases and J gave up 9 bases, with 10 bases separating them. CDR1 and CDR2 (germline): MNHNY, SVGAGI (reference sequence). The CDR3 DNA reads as TGTGCCAGCAAAACAGGCCTTGAGCAGTTCTTC. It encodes CASKTGLEQFF.